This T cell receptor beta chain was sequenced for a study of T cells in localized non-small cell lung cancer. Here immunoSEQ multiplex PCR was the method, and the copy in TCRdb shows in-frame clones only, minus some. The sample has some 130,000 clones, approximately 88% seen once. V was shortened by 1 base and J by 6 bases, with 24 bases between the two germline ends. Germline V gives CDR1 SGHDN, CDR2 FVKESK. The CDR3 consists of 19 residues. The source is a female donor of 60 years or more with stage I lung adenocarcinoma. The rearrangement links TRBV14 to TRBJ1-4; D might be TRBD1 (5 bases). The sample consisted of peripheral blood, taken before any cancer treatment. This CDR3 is CASSQGPGTQVKLDEKLFF. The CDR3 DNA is TGTGCCAGCAGCCAAGGACCCGGGACCCAAGTCAAGTTAGATGAAAAACTGTTTTTT.